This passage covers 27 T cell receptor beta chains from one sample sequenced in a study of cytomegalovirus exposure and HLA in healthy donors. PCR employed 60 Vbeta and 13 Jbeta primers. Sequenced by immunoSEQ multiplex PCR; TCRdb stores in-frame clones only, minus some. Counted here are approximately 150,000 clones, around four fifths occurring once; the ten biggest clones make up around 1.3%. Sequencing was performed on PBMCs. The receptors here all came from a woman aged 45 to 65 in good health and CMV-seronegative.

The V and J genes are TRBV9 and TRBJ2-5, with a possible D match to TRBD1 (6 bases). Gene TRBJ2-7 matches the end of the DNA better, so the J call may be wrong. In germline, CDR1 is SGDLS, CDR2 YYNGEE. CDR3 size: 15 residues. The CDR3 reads CASSVGSGVWYEQYF. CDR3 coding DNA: TGTGCCAGCAGCGTAGGGTCAGGGGTATGGTACGAGCAGTACTTC.

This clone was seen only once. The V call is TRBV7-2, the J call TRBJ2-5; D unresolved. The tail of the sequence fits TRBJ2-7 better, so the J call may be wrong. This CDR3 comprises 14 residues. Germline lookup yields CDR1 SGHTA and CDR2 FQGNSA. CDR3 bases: TGTGCCAGCAGCTTAGATTATTCCTCCTACGAGCAGTACTTC. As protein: CASSLDYSSYEQYF.

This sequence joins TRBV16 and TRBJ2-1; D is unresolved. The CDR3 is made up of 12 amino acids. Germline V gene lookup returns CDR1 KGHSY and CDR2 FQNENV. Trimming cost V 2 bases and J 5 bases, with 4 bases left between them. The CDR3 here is CASSQANNEQFF. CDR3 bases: TGTGCCAGCAGCCAAGCGAACAATGAGCAGTTCTTC. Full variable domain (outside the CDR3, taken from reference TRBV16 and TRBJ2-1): GEEVAQTPKHLVRGEGQKAKLYCAPIKGHSYVFWYQQVLKNEFKFLISFQNENVFDETGMPKERFSAKCLPNSPCSLEIQATKLEDSAVYFCASSQANNEQFFGPGTRLTVL.

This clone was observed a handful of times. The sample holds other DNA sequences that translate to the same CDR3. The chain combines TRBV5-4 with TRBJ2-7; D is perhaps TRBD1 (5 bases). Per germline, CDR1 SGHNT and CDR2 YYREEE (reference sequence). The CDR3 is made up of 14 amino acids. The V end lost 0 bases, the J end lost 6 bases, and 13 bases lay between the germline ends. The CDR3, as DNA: TGTGCCAGCAGCTTGGTGGGGCAGGGTGGCGAGCAGTACTTC. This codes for CASSLVGQGGEQYF.

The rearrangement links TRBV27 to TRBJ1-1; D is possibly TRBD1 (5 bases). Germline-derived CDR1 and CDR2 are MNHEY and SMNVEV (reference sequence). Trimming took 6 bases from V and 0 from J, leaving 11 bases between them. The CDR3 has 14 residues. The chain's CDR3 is CASRRGGMNTEAFF. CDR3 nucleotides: TGTGCCAGCAGGAGGGGAGGCATGAACACTGAAGCTTTCTTT.

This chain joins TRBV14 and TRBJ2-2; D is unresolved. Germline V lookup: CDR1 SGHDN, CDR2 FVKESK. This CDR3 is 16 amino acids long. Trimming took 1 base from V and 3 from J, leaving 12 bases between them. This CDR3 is CASSQVLSSDTGELFF. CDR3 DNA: TGTGCCAGCAGCCAAGTGTTGTCCTCCGACACCGGGGAGCTGTTTTTT.

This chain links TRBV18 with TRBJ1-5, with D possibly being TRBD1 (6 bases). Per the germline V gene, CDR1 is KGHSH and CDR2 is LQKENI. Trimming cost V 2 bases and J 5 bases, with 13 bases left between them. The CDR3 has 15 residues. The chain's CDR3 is CASSPEAGAYQPQHF. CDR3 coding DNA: TGTGCCAGCTCACCAGAGGCAGGGGCGTATCAGCCCCAGCATTTT.

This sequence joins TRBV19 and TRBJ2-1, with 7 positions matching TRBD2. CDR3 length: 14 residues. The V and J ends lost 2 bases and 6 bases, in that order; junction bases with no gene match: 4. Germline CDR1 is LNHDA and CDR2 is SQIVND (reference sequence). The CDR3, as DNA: TGTGCCAGTAGTATAAAAGGACTAGTCAATGAGCAGTTCTTC. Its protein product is CASSIKGLVNEQFF.

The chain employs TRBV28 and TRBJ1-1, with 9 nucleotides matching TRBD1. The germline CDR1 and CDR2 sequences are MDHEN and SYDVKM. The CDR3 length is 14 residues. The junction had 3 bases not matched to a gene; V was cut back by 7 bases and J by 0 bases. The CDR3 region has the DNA TGTGCCAGCAAACAGGGGGCTGTGAACACTGAAGCTTTCTTT. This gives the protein CASKQGAVNTEAFF.

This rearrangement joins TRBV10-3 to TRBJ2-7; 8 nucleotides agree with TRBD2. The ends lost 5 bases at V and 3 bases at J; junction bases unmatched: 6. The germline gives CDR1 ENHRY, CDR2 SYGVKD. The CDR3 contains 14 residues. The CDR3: CAISSLGGGYEQYF. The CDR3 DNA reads TGTGCCATCAGTAGTCTCGGGGGGGGCTACGAGCAGTACTTC.

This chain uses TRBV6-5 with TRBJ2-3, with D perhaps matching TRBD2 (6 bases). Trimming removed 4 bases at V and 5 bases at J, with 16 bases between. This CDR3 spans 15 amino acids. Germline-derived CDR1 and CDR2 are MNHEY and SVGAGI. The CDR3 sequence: CASSSGGAGGDTQYF. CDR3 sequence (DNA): TGTGCCAGCAGTTCCGGGGGTGCTGGGGGAGATACGCAGTATTTT.

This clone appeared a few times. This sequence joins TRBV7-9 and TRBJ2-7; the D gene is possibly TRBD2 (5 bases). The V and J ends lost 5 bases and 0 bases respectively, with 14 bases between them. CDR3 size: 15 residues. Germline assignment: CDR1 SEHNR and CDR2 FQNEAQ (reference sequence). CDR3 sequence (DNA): TGTGCCAGCAGCCATCGGACTCATAGCTCCTACGAGCAGTACTTC. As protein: CASSHRTHSSYEQYF.

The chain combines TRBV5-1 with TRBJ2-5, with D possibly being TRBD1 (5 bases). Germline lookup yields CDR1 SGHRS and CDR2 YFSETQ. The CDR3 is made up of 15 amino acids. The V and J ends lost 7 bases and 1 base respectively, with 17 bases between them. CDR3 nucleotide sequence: TGCGCCAGCGAGCCGTTGGGGCAGGGCCAAGAGACCCAGTACTTC. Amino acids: CASEPLGQGQETQYF.

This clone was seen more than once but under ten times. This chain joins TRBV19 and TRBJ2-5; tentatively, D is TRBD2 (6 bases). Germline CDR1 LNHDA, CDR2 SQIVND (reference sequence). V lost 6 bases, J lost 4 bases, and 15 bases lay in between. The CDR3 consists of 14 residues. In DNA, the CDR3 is TGTGCCAGTAGGGAACGGGGCGGGGTAGAGACCCAGTACTTC. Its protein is CASRERGGVETQYF.

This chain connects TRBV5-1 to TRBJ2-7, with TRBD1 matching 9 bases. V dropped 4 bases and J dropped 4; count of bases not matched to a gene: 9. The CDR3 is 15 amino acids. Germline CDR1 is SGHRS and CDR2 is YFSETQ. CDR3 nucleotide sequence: TGCGCCAGCAGCGGGCCCGGGACAGGGTTGTACGAGCAGTACTTC. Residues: CASSGPGTGLYEQYF.

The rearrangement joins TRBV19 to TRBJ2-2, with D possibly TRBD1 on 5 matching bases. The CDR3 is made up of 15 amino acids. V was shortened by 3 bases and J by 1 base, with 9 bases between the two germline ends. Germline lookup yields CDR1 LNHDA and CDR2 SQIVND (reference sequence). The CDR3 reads CASSIQGMNTGELFF. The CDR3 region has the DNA TGTGCCAGTAGTATTCAGGGCATGAACACCGGGGAGCTGTTTTTT.

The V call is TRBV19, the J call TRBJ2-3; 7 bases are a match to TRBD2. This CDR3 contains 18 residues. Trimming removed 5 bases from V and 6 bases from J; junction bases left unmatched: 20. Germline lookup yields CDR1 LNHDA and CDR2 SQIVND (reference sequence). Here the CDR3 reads CASSPLRGGREGLDTQYF. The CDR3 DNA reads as TGTGCCAGTAGTCCCCTTCGTGGCGGCAGGGAGGGTTTGGATACGCAGTATTTT. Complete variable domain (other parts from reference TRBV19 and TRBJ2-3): DGGITQSPKYLFRKEGQNVTLSCEQNLNHDAMYWYRQDPGQGLRLIYYSQIVNDFQKGDIAEGYSVSREKKESFPLTVTSAQKNPTAFYLCASSPLRGGREGLDTQYFGPGTRLTVL.

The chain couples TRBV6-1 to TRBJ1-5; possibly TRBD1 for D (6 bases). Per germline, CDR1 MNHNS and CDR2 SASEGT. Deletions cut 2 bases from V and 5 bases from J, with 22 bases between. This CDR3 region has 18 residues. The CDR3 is CASSELLGIQGDDQPQHF. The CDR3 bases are TGTGCCAGCAGTGAATTGTTGGGGATACAGGGAGATGATCAGCCCCAGCATTTT.

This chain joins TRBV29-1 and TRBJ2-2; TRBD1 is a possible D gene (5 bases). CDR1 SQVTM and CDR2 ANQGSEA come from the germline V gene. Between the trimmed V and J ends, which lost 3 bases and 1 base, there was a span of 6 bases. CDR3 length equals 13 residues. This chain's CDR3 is CSVDRENTGELFF. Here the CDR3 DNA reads TGCAGCGTTGACAGGGAGAACACCGGGGAGCTGTTTTTT.

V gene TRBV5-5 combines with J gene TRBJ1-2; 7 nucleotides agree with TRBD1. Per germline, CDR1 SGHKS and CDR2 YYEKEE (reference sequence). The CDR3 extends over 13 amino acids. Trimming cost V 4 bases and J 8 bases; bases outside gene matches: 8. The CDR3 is CASSGGQLVGYTF. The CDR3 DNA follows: TGTGCCAGCAGCGGGGGACAGTTAGTAGGCTACACCTTC.

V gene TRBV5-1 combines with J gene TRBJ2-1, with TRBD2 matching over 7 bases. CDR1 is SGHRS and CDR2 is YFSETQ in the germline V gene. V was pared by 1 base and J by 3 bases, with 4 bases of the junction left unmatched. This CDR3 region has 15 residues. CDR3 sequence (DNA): TGCGCCAGCAGCTTGCAGAGCGGGAACTACAATGAGCAGTTCTTC. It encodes CASSLQSGNYNEQFF.

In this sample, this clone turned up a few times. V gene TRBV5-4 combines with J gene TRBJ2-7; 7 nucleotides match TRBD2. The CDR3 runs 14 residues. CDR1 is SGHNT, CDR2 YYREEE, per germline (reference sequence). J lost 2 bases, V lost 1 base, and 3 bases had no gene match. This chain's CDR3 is CASSLPGGTYEQYF. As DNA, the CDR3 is TGTGCCAGCAGCTTGCCGGGGGGAACCTACGAGCAGTACTTC.

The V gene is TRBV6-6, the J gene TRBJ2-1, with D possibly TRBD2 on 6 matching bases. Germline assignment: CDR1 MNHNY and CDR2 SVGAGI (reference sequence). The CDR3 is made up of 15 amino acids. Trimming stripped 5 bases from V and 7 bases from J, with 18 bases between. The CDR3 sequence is CASSGPGLEGNEQFF. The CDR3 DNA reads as TGTGCCAGCAGTGGACCGGGACTCGAAGGTAATGAGCAGTTCTTC.

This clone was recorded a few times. CDR3 sequence reads: CASSPLRQGETEAFF. The CDR3 nucleotides are TGTGCCAGCAGCCCCCTCAGGCAGGGTGAGACTGAAGCTTTCTTT. The chain carries TRBV7-9 and TRBJ1-1; TRBD1 is a possible D gene (5 bases). In germline, CDR1 is SEHNR, CDR2 FQNEAQ (reference sequence). The germline V and J ends were trimmed by 5 bases and 5 bases, with 18 bases remaining between them. This CDR3 is built from 15 residues.

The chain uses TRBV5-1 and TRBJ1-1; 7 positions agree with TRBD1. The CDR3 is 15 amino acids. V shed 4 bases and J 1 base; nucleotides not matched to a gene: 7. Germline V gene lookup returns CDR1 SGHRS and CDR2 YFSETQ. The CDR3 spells CASSQDGTANTEAFF. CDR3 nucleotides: TGCGCCAGCAGCCAGGACGGGACAGCGAACACTGAAGCTTTCTTT.

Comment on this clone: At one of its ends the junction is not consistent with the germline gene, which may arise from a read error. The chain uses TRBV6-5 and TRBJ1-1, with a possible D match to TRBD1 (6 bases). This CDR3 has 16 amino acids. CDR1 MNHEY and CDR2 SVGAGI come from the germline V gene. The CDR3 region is CASSYTQGNMNTEDFF. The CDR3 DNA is TGTGCCAGCAGTTACACGCAGGGGAACATGAACACTGAAGATTTCTTT.

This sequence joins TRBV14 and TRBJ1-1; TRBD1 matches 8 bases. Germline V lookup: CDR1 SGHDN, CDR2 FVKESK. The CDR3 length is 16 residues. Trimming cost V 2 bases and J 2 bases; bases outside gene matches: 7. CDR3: CASSQSRGTGNTEAFF. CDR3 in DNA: TGTGCCAGCAGCCAATCCAGGGGGACAGGAAACACTGAAGCTTTCTTT.